This TCR beta chain was obtained from a study of shared clonotypes between healthy human individuals. Overall study findings and caveats: A reduction in generation probabilities was seen for non-shared clonotypes relative to those shared by all four donors.

With respect to this clone: The antigen is undetermined.

Several immunoSEQ 96-well plates shared each subset's DNA, each plate a replicate. Produced via immunoSEQ multiplex PCR; TCRdb's table is partial and in-frame only. Of 2.3 million or so clones in the sample, approximately 93% are singletons; the top ten hold under 0.45%. Donors were Caucasian adults residing in Nashville, Tennessee, USA. CDR1 is SGDLS and CDR2 is YYNGEE in the germline V gene. This CDR3 contains 22 residues. After removal of 3 bases from V and 2 bases from J, the junction contained 23 bases not matched to a gene. Sequencing was carried out using naive CD4+ T cells from PBMCs. Specified subset: CD45RA+ positively selected. The sequence was obtained from a man aged 18 to 29 in good health. Some clones in this sample may be carry-over from other donors' samples. The V and J genes are TRBV9 and TRBJ2-3, with 11 bases lining up with TRBD2. CDR3 sequence (DNA): TGTGCCAGCAGCGAGAGAGGACTAGCGGGCCCCTTTCCCCAACTGGTCACAGATACGCAGTATTTT. The encoded protein is CASSERGLAGPFPQLVTDTQYF.